The entry below gives a single T cell receptor beta chain sequence along with its context. Then a second PCR, running about 6 to 12 cycles, was carried out with a sample-barcoded 5' primer and a J-beta primer mix. TCRdb re-called the 5' RACE reads through MiXCR, storing one row per CDR3 protein. The data contain around 1,500,000 distinct CDR3 sequences, around 42% of them singletons. The data belong to a study of blood T cells in healthy people across ages. This sequence was found in a woman aged 18-30 years in good health. Sequencing was done on a sample of blood.

The CDR3 nucleotides read TGCAGTGCGCGACTCTTAGAGGAGCAGTTCTTC. Translation gives CSARLLEEQFF. The gene calls are TRBV20-1 and TRBJ2-1; D call uncertain. The CDR3 runs 11 residues. V lost 6 bases and J lost 10, with 13 bases in between. Per the germline V gene, CDR1 is DFQATT and CDR2 is SNEGSKA (reference sequence).